This TCR beta chain was found in a study of a mutant IDH1 vaccine in newly diagnosed glioma. Study background: Sex distribution of treated patients was about 62% male and about 38% female; mean age was roughly 37 years. Beforehand, treatment had been radiotherapy, temozolomide, or both; the majority received both.

The time point is: week 11, during vaccination. The study gave 300 ug of mutant IDH1 20-mer peptide per vaccine dose, with topical imiquimod. The method was immunoSEQ multiplex PCR; TCRdb's version includes in-frame clones alone and lacks a portion of them. The repertoire has under 55,000 clones, roughly nine tenths of them found once; the top ten carry 2% to 2.5%. In regard to this clone: Its antigen is still unknown.

Trimming stripped 4 bases from V and 1 base from J, with 4 bases between. The length of the CDR3 is 13 residues. In germline, CDR1 is LNHDA, CDR2 SQIVND (reference sequence). The sample was PBMCs, taken from a glioma patient whose treatment included an IDH1 peptide vaccine. This TCR came from a man aged 50-60 years with glioma. The chain employs TRBV19 and TRBJ2-2; no clear D gene. CDR3 nucleotides: TGTGCCAGTAGTAACGGGAACACCGGGGAGCTGTTTTTT. Protein product: CASSNGNTGELFF.